This T cell receptor (beta chain) was retrieved from a study of OX40 agonist ivuxolimab in advanced cancers. Germline CDR1 reads MNHEY; CDR2 reads SVGAGI. The length of the CDR3 is 12 residues. The germline V and J ends were trimmed by 9 bases and 4 bases, with 10 bases remaining between them. TCRdb's copy holds only in-frame clones and misses some; the assay was immunoSEQ multiplex PCR. This sample has roughly 120,000 clones, with around 87% found just once. The source material was CD4+ or CD8+ T cells sorted from blood, sampled in a trial of the OX40 agonist ivuxolimab. The chain combines TRBV6-5 with TRBJ2-1; D is perhaps TRBD1 (6 bases). This clonotype originated in an adult with an advanced solid tumor such as melanoma, head and neck, liver or kidney cancer. CDR3 amino acids: CASGQLYNEQFF. The CDR3 bases are TGTGCCAGTGGACAGTTATACAATGAGCAGTTCTTC.